This T cell receptor (beta chain) was captured by sequencing in a study of blood T cell repertoires in COVID-19. Across the whole study: COVID-19 samples collected from the United States, Italy and Spain covered acute and convalescent phases. The analysed material was cDNA or gDNA that came from T cells, B-cell-depleted T cells, or PBMCs.

Trimming took 2 bases from V and 4 from J, leaving 11 bases between them. Germline-derived CDR1 and CDR2 are PRHDT and FYEKMQ (reference sequence). This CDR3 is 15 amino acids long. In the study's own analysis: Counts of nucleated cells, estimated from reference gene primer amplification, were obtained. The data were produced by immunoSEQ multiplex PCR, yet TCRdb's version contains in-frame clones alone and is incomplete. Clonal size and the V and J genes are those of that table, whereas D and trimming came from the DNA. This sample has fewer than 120,000 clones, with roughly 82% found just once. The chain links TRBV13 to TRBJ2-2, with D unclear. Sequenced: peripheral blood. The receptor was isolated from a woman in her sixties or seventies with acute or convalescent COVID-19. CDR3 protein: CASSLLAGVTGELFF. The CDR3 nucleotides are TGTGCCAGCAGCTTACTCGCAGGTGTCACCGGGGAGCTGTTTTTT.